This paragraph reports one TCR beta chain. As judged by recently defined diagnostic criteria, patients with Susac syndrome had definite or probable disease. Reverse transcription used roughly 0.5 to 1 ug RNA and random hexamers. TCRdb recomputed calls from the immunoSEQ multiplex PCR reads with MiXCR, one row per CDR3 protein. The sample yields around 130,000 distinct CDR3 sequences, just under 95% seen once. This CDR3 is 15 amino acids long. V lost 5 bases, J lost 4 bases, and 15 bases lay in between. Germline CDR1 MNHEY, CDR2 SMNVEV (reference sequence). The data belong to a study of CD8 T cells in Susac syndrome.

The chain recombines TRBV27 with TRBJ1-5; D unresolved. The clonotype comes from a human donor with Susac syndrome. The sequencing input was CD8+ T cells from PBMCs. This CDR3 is CASSTKAYSNQPQHF. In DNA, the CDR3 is TGTGCCAGCAGTACTAAGGCCTACAGTAATCAGCCCCAGCATTTT.